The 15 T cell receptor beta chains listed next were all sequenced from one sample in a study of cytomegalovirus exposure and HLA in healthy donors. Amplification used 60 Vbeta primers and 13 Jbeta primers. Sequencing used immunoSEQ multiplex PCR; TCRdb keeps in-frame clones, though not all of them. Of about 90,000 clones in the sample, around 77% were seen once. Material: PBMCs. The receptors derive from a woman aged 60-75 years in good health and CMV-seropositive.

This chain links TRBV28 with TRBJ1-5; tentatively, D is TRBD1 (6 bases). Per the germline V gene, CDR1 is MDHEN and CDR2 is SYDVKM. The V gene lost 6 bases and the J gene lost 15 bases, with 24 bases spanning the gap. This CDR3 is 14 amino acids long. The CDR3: CASSIGDPGVPRHF. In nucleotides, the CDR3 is TGTGCCAGCAGCATAGGGGACCCAGGGGTCCCTCGGCATTTT. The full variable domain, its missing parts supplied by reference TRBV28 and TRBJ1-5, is DVKVTQSSRYLVKRTGEKVFLECVQDMDHENMFWYRQDPGLGLRLIYFSYDVKMKEKGDIPEGYSVSREKKERFSLILESASTNQTSMYLCASSIGDPGVPRHFGDGTRLSIL.

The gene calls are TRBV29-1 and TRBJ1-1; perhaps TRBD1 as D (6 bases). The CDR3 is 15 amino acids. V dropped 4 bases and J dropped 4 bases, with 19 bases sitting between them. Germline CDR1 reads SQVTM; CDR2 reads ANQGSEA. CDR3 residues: CSVVGTSLKPTEAFF. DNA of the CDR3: TGCAGCGTTGTGGGGACAAGCCTAAAGCCCACTGAAGCTTTCTTT.

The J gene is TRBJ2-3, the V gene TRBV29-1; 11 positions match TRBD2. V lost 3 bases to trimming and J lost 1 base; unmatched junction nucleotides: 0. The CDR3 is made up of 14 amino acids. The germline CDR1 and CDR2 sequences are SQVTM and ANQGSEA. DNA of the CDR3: TGCAGCGTTGATAGCGGGAGGGGCACAGATACGCAGTATTTT. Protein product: CSVDSGRGTDTQYF.

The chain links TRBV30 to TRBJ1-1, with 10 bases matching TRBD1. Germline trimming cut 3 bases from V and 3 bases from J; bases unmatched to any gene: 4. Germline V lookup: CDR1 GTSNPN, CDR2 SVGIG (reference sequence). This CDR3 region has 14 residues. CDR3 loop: CAWRGQGRDTEAFF. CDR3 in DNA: TGTGCCTGGAGGGGACAGGGGCGGGACACTGAAGCTTTCTTT.

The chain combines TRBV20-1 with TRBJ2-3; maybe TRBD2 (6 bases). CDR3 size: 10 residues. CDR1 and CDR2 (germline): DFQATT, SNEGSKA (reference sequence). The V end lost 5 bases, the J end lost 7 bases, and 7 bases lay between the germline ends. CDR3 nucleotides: TGCAGTGCTGCGGGGAATACGCAGTATTTT. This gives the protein CSAAGNTQYF.

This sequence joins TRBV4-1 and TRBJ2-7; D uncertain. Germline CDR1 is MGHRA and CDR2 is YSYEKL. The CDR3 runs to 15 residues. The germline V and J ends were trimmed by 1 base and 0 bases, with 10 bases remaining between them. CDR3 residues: CASSQVASVSYEQYF. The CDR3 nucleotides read TGCGCCAGCAGCCAAGTGGCCAGCGTCTCCTACGAGCAGTACTTC.

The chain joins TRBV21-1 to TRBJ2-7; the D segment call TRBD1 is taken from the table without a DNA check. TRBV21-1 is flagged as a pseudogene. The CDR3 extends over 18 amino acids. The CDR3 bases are TGTGCCAGCAGCAAAGACCAGGACAGGGGGCGTCTTATTTACGAGCAGTACTTC. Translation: CASSKDQDRGRLIYEQYF.

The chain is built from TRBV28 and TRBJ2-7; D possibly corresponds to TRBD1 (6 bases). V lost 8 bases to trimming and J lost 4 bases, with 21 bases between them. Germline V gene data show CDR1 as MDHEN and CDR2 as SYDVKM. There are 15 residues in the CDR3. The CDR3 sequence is CASRESTGYAYEQYF. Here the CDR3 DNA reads TGTGCCAGCCGGGAAAGTACAGGGTACGCGTACGAGCAGTACTTC.

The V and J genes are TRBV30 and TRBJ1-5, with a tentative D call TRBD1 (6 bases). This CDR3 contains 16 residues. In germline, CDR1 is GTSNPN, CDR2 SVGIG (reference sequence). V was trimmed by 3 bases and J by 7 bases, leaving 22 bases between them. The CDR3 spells CAWSRPYQGLGQPQHF. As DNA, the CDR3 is TGTGCCTGGAGCCGCCCATATCAGGGGCTGGGGCAGCCCCAGCATTTT.

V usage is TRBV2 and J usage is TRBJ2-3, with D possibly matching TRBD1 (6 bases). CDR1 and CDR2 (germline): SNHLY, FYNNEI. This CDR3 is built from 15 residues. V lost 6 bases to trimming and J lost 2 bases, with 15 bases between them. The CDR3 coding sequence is TGTGCCAGCAGCAGGGGCGGACCATACACAGATACGCAGTATTTT. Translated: CASSRGGPYTDTQYF. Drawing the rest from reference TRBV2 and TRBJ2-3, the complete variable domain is EPEVTQTPSHQVTQMGQEVILRCVPISNHLYFYWYRQILGQKVEFLVSFYNNEISEKSEIFDDQFSVERPDGSNFTLKIRSTKLEDSAMYFCASSRGGPYTDTQYFGPGTRLTVL.

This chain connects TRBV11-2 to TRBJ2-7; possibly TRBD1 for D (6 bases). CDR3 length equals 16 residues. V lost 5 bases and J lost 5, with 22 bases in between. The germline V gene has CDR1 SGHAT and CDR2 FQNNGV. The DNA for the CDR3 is TGTGCCAGCAGCACAAACGCCGGGACATTCTATAACGAGCAGTACTTC. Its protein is CASSTNAGTFYNEQYF.

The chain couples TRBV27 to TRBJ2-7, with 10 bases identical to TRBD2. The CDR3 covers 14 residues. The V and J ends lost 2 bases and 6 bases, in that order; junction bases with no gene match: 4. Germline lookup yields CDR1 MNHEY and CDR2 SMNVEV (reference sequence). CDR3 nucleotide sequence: TGTGCCAGCAGTTTAAGTAGCGGGAGGCGCGAGCAGTACTTC. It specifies CASSLSSGRREQYF.

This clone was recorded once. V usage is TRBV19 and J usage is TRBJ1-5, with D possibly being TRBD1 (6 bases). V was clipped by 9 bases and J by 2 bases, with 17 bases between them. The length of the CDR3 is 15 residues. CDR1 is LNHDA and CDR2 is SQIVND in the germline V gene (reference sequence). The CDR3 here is CASQGRGGGNQPQHF. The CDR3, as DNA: TGTGCCAGCCAGGGCAGAGGGGGGGGCAATCAGCCCCAGCATTTT.

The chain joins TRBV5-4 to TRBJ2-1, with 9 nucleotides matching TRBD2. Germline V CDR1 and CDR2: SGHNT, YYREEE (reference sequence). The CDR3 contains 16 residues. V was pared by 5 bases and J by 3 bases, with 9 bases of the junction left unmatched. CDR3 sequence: CASSQGSSGSYNEQFF. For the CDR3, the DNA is TGTGCCAGCAGTCAAGGGAGTAGCGGGAGCTACAATGAGCAGTTCTTC. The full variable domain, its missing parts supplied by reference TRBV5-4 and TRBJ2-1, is ETGVTQSPTHLIKTRGQQVTLRCSSQSGHNTVSWYQQALGQGPQFIFQYYREEENGRGNFPPRFSGLQFPNYSSELNVNALELDDSALYLCASSQGSSGSYNEQFFGPGTRLTVL.

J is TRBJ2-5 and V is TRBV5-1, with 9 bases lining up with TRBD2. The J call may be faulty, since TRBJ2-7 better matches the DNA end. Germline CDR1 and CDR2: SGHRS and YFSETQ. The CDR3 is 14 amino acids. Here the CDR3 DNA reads TGCGCCAGCAACCTAGCGGGAAACTCCTACGAGCAGTACTTC. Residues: CASNLAGNSYEQYF.